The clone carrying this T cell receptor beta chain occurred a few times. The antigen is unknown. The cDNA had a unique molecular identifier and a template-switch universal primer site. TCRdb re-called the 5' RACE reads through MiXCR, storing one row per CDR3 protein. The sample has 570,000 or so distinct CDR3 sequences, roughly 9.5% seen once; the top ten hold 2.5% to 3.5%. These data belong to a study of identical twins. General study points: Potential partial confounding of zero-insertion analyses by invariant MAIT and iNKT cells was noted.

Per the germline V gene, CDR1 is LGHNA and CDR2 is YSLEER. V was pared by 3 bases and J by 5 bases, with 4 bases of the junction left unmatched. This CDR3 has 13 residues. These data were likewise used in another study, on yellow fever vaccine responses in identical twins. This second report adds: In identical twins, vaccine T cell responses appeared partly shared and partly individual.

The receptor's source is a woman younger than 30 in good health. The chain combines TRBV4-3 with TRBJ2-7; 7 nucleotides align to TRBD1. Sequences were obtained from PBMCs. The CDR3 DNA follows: TGCGCCAGCAGCCACCGACAGGGCAACGAGCAGTACTTC. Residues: CASSHRQGNEQYF.